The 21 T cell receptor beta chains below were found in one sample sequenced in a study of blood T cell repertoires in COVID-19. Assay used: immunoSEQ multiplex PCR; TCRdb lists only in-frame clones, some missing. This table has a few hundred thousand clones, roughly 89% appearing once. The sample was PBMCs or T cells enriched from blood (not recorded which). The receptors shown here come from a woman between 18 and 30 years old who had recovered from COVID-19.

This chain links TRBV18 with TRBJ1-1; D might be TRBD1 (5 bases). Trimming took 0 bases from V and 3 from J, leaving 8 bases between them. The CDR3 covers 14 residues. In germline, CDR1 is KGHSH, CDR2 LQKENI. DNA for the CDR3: TGTGCCAGCTCACCACCGGCAGGGTACACTGAAGCTTTCTTT. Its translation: CASSPPAGYTEAFF.

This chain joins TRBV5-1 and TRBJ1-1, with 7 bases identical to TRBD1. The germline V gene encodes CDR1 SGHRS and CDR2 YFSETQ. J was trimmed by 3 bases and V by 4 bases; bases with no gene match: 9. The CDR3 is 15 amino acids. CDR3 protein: CASSENTGQHTEAFF. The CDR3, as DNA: TGCGCCAGCAGCGAAAATACGGGACAGCACACTGAAGCTTTCTTT.

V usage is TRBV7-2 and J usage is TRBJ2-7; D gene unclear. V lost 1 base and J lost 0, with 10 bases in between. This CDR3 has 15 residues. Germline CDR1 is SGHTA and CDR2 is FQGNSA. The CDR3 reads CASSLGSVSSYEQYF. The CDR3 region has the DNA TGTGCCAGCAGCTTAGGATCCGTCAGCTCCTACGAGCAGTACTTC.

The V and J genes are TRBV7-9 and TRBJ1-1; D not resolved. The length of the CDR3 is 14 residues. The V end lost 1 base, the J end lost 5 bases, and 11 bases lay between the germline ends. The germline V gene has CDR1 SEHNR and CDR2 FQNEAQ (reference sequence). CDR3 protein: CASSLGGPGTEAFF. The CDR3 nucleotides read TGTGCCAGCAGCTTAGGAGGTCCGGGAACTGAAGCTTTCTTT. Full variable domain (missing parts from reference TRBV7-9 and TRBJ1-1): DTGVSQNPRHKITKRGQNVTFRCDPISEHNRLYWYRQTLGQGPEFLTYFQNEAQLEKSRLLSDRFSAERPKGSFSTLEIQRTEQGDSAMYLCASSLGGPGTEAFFGQGTRLTVV.

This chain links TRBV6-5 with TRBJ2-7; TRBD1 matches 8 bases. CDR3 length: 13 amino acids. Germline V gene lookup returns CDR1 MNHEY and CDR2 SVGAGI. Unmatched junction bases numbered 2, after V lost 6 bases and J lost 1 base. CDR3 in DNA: TGTGCCAGCAGAGGACAGGGTTCCTACGAGCAGTACTTC. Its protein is CASRGQGSYEQYF.

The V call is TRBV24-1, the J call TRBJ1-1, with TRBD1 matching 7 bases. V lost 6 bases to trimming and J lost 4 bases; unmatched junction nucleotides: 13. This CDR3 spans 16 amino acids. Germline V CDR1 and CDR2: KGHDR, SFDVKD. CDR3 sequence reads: CATSPYTGEDGTEAFF. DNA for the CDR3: TGTGCCACCAGTCCCTACACAGGGGAGGATGGCACTGAAGCTTTCTTT.

The CDR3, as DNA: TGTGCCAGTAGTCGGACTGATCCCAATGAAAAACTGTTTTTT. It codes for CASSRTDPNEKLFF. The chain couples TRBV19 to TRBJ1-4; D unresolved. Germline lookup yields CDR1 LNHDA and CDR2 SQIVND (reference sequence). CDR3 length: 14 residues. The V and J ends lost 5 bases and 5 bases respectively, with 12 bases between them.

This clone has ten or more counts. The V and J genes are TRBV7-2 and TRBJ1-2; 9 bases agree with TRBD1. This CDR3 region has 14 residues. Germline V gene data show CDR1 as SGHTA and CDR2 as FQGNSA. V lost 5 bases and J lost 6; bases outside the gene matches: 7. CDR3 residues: CASSTRTGENGYTF. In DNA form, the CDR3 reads TGTGCCAGCAGCACCAGGACAGGGGAAAATGGCTACACCTTC.

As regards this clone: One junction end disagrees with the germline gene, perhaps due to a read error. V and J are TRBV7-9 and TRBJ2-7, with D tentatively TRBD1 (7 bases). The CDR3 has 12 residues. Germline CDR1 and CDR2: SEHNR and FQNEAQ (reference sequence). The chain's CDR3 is CASSQGGQRLIF. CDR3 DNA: TGTGCCAGCAGCCAGGGGGGACAGCGACTTATCTTC.

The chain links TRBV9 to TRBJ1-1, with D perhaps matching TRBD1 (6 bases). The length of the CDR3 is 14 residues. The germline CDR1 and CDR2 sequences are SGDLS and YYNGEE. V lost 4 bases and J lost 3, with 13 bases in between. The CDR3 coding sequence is TGTGCCAGCAGCCCCCGGGACACACACACTGAAGCTTTCTTT. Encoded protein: CASSPRDTHTEAFF.

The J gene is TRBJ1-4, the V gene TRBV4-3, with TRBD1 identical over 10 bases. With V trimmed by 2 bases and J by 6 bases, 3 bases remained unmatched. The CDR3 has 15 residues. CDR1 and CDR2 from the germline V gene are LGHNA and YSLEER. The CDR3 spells CASSQTGTGDEKLFF. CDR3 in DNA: TGCGCCAGCAGCCAAACCGGGACAGGGGATGAAAAACTGTTTTTT.

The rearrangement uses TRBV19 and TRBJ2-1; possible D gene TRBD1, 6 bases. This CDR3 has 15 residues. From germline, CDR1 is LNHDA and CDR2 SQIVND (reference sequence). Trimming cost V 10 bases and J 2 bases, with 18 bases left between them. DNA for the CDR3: TGTGCCACCTCCCGGACAGCTCCCACCTACAATGAGCAGTTCTTC. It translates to CATSRTAPTYNEQFF.

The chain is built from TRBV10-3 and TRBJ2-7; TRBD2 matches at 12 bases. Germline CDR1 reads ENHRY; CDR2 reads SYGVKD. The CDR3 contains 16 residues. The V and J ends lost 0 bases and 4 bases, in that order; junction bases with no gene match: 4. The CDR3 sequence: CAISESRTSGIYEQYF. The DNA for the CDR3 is TGTGCCATCAGTGAGTCGCGGACTAGCGGGATTTACGAGCAGTACTTC.

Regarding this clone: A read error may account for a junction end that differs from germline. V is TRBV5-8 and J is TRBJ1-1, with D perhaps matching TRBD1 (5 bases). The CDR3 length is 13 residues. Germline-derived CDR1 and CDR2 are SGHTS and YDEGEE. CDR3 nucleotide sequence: TGTGCCAGCAGCTTGGCTAGAGACAGCCGCCTGGGATTT. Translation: CASSLARDSRLGF.

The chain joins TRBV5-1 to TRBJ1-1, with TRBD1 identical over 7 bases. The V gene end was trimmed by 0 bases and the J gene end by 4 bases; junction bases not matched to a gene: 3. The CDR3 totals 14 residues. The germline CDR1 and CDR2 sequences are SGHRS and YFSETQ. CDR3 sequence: CASSLDRGSTEAFF. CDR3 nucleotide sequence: TGCGCCAGCAGCTTGGACAGGGGATCCACTGAAGCTTTCTTT.

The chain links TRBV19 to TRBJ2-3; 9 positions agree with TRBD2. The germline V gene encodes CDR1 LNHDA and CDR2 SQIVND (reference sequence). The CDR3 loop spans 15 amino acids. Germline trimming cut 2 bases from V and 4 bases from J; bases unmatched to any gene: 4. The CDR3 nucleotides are TGTGCCAGTAGTATACCTAGCGGGGACTCAGATACGCAGTATTTT. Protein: CASSIPSGDSDTQYF.

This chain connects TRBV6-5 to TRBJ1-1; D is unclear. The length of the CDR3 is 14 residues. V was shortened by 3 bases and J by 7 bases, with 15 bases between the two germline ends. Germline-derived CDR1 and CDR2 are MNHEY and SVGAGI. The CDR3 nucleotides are TGTGCCAGCAGTTATCTCCCGGGTTCTGGTGAAGCTTTCTTT. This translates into CASSYLPGSGEAFF.

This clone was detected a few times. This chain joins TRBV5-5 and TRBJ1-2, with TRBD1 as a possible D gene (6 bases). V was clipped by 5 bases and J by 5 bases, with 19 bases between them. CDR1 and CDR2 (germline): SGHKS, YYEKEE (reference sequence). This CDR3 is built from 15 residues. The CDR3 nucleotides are TGTGCCAGCAGTTTACCGGGGGGACACCGATATGGCTACACCTTC. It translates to CASSLPGGHRYGYTF.

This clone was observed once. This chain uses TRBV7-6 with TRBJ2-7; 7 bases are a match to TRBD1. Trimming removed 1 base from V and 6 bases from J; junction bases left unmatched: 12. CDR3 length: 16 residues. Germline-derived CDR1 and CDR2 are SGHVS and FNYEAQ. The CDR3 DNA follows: TGTGCCAGCAGCTTAGATTCCGGGACAGTCCCTCTCGAGCAGTACTTC. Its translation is CASSLDSGTVPLEQYF.

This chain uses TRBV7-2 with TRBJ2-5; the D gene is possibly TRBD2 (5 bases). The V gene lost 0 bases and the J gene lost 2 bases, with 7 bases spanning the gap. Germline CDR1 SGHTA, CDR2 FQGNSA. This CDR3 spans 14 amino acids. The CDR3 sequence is CASSLATTQETQYF. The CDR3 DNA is TGTGCCAGCAGCTTAGCGACTACGCAAGAGACCCAGTACTTC.

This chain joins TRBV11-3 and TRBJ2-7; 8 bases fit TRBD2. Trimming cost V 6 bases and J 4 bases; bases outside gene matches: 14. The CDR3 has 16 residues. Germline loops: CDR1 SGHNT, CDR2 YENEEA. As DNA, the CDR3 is TGTGCCAGCAGTTTCGTAGAGGGGACTAGACTGTACGAGCAGTACTTC. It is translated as CASSFVEGTRLYEQYF.